Listed below are T cell receptor beta chains from one sample, sequenced in a study of blood T cell repertoires in COVID-19. Libraries were prepared by immunoSEQ multiplex PCR; TCRdb keeps only in-frame clonotypes and omits some of them. The sample has 150,000 to 200,000 clones, 70% to 90% seen once. The material sequenced was peripheral blood. These receptors were taken from a man in his fifties with active or convalescent COVID-19. Both conserved end residues are part of each CDR3. The order of the fields is CDR3 length, clone size, D gene, J gene, V gene, CDR3 protein, CDR3 DNA. A D gene is named only where the DNA matches it firmly. Where a row states a size, it is once, few, many or the class of an expanded clone; other rows omit it.

13 NA NA TRBJ1-5 TRBV19 CASSKGINQPQHF TGTGCCAGTAGTAAGGGGATTAATCAGCCCCAGCATTTT
12 once NA TRBJ1-2 TRBV3-1/TRBV3-2 CASSHREGSYTF TGTGCCAGCAGCCACAGGGAGGGAAGCTACACCTTC
14 NA TRBD1 TRBJ1-5 TRBV5-6 CASSSGTGHQPQHF TGTGCCAGCAGCTCCGGGACAGGGCATCAGCCCCAGCATTTT
13 NA NA TRBJ1-6 TRBV7-3 CASSSTALVPLHF TGTGCCAGCAGCTCAACAGCGTTGGTACCCCTCCACTTT
16 NA TRBD1 TRBJ1-5 TRBV19 CASSPRDRGLYQPQHF TGTGCCAGTAGTCCTCGGGACAGGGGACTTTATCAGCCCCAGCATTTT
16 NA NA TRBJ2-4 TRBV19 CASSMDSGLGKNIQYF TGTGCCAGTAGTATGGATTCAGGGCTAGGCAAAAACATTCAGTACTTC
14 NA NA TRBJ2-1 TRBV2 CASSLRTVYNEQFF TGTGCCAGCAGTCTCCGGACAGTATACAATGAGCAGTTCTTC
12 few NA TRBJ2-2 TRBV9 CASSVGDRELFF TGTGCCAGCAGCGTAGGAGATAGGGAGCTGTTTTTT
14 NA TRBD2 TRBJ2-5 TRBV30 CAWSGTSGEETQYF TGTGCCTGGAGTGGAACTAGCGGCGAAGAGACCCAGTACTTC
14 NA TRBD1 TRBJ1-1 TRBV3-1/TRBV3-2 CASSQSQGRTEAFF TGTGCCAGCAGCCAATCACAGGGGAGGACTGAAGCTTTCTTT
16 NA TRBD2 TRBJ2-7 TRBV7-2 CASSLVGSGSSYEQYF TGTGCCAGCAGCTTAGTGGGCAGCGGGAGCTCCTACGAGCAGTACTTC
11 once TRBD2 TRBJ2-1 TRBV20-1 CSVASGTEQFF TGCAGTGTTGCTAGCGGGACTGAGCAGTTCTTC
13 once NA TRBJ1-5 TRBV27 CASSLSADQPQHF TGTGCCAGCAGTTTATCGGCCGATCAGCCCCAGCATTTT
14 NA TRBD1 TRBJ2-3 TRBV5-1 CASSRTGQTDTQYF TGCGCCAGCAGCCGGACAGGGCAAACAGATACGCAGTATTTT